This T cell receptor (beta chain) was sequenced for a study of OX40 agonist ivuxolimab in advanced cancers. Study-wide results and limits: There was clonal expansion of CD4+ and CD8+ blood T cells by week 6 at 0.1 to 3.0 mg/kg. Expanded clones tended on average to be more numerous among CD8+ T cells than CD4+.

TCRdb's table, derived via immunoSEQ multiplex PCR, lists solely in-frame clones and lacks some. The sample holds about 60,000 clones, 86% seen once. In the case of this clone: Its target is unknown.

Source: CD4+ or CD8+ T cells sorted from blood, taken in a trial of the OX40 agonist ivuxolimab. The clonotype comes from an adult with an advanced solid tumor such as melanoma, head and neck, liver or kidney cancer.

The CDR3 region is CAIGRTGERDQPQHF. CDR3 sequence (DNA): TGTGCCATCGGGCGGACAGGGGAAAGGGATCAGCCCCAGCATTTT. This rearrangement joins TRBV28 to TRBJ1-5, with 9 positions matching TRBD1. J gave up 5 bases and V 10 bases, and 12 bases lay outside the gene matches. The germline V gene encodes CDR1 MDHEN and CDR2 SYDVKM. The CDR3 has 15 residues.